This T cell receptor (beta chain) was captured by sequencing in a study of shared clonotypes between healthy human individuals. The deep-level immunoSEQ assay was used. The assay was immunoSEQ multiplex PCR, and TCRdb's table has in-frame clones only and misses some. In the table there are 2 million to 2.5 million clones, over 90% of which are singletons. The CDR3 covers 16 residues. Germline CDR1 is MDHEN and CDR2 is SYDVKM. J gave up 6 bases and V 5 bases, and 14 bases lay outside the gene matches. The receptor's source is a man aged 18 to 29 in good health. Some clones in this sample may be carry-over from other donors' samples. The V call is TRBV28, the J call TRBJ1-2; 8 nucleotides align to TRBD1. Sample: naive CD4+ T cells from PBMCs. Specified subset: CD45RA+ positively selected. CDR3 sequence (DNA): TGTGCCAGCAGTCTAGGGGCGCGGACAGGGCGGAATGGCTACACCTTC. It encodes CASSLGARTGRNGYTF.